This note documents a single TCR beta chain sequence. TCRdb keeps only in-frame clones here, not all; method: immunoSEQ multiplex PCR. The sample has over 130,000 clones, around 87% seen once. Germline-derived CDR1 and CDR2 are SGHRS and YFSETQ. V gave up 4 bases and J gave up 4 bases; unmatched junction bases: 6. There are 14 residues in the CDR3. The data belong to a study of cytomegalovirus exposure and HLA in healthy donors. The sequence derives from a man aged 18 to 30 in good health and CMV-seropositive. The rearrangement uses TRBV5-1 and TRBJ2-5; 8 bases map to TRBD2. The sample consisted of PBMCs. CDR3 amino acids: CASSGAGGGETQYF. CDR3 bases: TGCGCCAGCAGCGGGGCGGGAGGTGGAGAGACCCAGTACTTC.